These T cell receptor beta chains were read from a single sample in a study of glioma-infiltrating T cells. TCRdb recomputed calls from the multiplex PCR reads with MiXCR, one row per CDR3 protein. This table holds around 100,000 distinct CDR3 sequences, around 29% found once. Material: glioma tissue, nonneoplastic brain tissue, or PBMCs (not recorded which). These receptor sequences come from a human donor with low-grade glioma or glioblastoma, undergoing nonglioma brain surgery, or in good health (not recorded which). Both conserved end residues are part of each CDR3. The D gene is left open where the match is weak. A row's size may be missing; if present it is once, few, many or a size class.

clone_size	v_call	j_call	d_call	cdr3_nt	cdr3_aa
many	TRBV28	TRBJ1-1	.	TGTGCCAGCAGTTTAGTATTCAAGGGCCTACATGAAGCTTTCTTT	CASSLVFKGLHEAFF
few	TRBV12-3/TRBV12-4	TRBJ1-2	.	TGTGCCAGCAGTGGAGCCCATATTGGCTACACCTTC	CASSGAHIGYTF
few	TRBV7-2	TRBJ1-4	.	TGTGCCAGCAGCTCTGCCGCGTATAGTACTGAAAAACTGTTTTTT	CASSSAAYSTEKLFF
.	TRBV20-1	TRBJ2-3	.	TGCAGTGCTAGAGGGACTCCCACAGATACGCAGTATTTT	CSARGTPTDTQYF
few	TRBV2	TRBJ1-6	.	TGTGCCAGCATTGGAAGGGTAGTCAATTCACCCCTCCACTTT	CASIGRVVNSPLHF
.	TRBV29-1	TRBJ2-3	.	TGCAGCGTTGAAAAGGGGCCGGGCATAGATACGCAGTATTTT	CSVEKGPGIDTQYF
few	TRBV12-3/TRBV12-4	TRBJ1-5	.	TGTGCCAGCAGTTCGCAGTCGGTAGGGGGTCAGCCCCAGCATTTT	CASSSQSVGGQPQHF
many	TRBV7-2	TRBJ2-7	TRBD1	TGTGCCAGCAGCTTATCCGCAAGGACAGGGGACTACGAGCAGTACTTC	CASSLSARTGDYEQYF
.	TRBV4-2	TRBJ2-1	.	TGTGCCAGCAGCCAAGATCCACAGGTATACAATGAGCAGTTCTTC	CASSQDPQVYNEQFF
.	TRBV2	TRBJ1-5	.	TGTGCCAGCAGTGAGGGTCAGGGCTATCAGCCCCAGCATTTT	CASSEGQGYQPQHF
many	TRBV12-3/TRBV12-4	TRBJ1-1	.	TGTGCCAGCAGTTCTACTCAAATTGGGGTTCGGACTGAAGCTTTCTTT	CASSSTQIGVRTEAFF
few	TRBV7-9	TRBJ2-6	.	TGTGCCAGCAGCCGGGATGCTGGGGCCAACGTCCTGACTTTC	CASSRDAGANVLTF
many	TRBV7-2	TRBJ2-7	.	TGTGCCAGCAGCTTGTCTGGGCAGGGCTCTCACGAGCAGTACTTC	CASSLSGQGSHEQYF
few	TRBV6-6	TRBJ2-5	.	TGTGCCAGCAGTTACTCGAAACGTTGGGAGACCCAGTACTTC	CASSYSKRWETQYF
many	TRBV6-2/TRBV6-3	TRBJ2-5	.	TGTGCCAGCAGTTACGGGACTGGCTCCGAGACCCAGTACTTC	CASSYGTGSETQYF
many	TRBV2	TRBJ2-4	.	TGTGCCAGCAGTGTACAGGGTAACATTCAGTACTTC	CASSVQGNIQYF
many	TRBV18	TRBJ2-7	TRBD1	TGTGCCAGCTCACCCGTTCAGACACCGGGACAGGGGGACTACGAGCAGTACTTC	CASSPVQTPGQGDYEQYF
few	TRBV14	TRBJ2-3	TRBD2	TGTGCCAGCAGCCAACTCACACTAGCGGGGGGTCAGACCTATACGCAGTATTTT	CASSQLTLAGGQTYTQYF
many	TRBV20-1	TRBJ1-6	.	TGCAGTGCTAGGACAGCATCAAGCTCCTATAATTCACCCCTCCACTTT	CSARTASSSYNSPLHF
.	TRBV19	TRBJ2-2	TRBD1	TGTGCCAGTAGTCGGGACAGGGGGTCCGGGGAGCTGTTTTTT	CASSRDRGSGELFF
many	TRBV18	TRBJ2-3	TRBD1	TGTGCCAGCTCACCTCAACAGGGGGATTGTGCAGATACGCAGTATTTT	CASSPQQGDCADTQYF
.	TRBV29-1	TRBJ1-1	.	TGCAGCGTTGAAATGAGTCTAAGCAACACTGAAGCTTTCTTT	CSVEMSLSNTEAFF
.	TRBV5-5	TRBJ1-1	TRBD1	TGTGCCAGCAGCTCCAAGACAGGGGTAACTGAAGCTTTCTTT	CASSSKTGVTEAFF
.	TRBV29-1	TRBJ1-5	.	TGCAGCGTTAGAAAGGGCGGGCAGGGACAGCCCCAGCATTTT	CSVRKGGQGQPQHF
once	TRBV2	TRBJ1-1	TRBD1	TGTGCCAGCCCGGGACAGTTTAACACTAAAGCTTTCTTT	CASPGQFNTKAFF
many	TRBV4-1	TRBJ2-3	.	TGCGCCAGCAGCCAGGCTATCAGGGCAGATACGCAGTATTTT	CASSQAIRADTQYF
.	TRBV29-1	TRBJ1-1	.	TGCAGCGTTGCCGGGACGGACATGAACACTGAAGCTTTCTTT	CSVAGTDMNTEAFF
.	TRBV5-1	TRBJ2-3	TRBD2	TGCGCCAGCAGGGGGACGGGACTAGCCACAGATACGCAGTATTTT	CASRGTGLATDTQYF
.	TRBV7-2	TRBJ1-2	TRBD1	TGTGCCAGCAGCATGACAGGGGGCAGGAATGGCTACACCTTC	CASSMTGGRNGYTF
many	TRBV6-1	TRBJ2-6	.	TGTGCCAGCTCAGCGTATTCGGCGCTCTCTGGGGCCAACGTCCTGACTTTC	CASSAYSALSGANVLTF
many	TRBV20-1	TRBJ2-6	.	TGCAGTGCTAGTAAATCTGGGGCCAACGTCCTGACTTTC	CSASKSGANVLTF
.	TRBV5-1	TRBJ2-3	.	TGCGCCAGCAGCTTGGGCTCGGTTCCCACAGATACGCAGTATTTT	CASSLGSVPTDTQYF
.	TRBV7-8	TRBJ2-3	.	TGTGCCAGCAGCTCCCCGTCGTGGGACGGTCCGCAGTATTTT	CASSSPSWDGPQYF
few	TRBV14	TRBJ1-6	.	TGTGCCAGCAGCCAAGGAGTACAGGGATTATCACCCCTCCACTTT	CASSQGVQGLSPLHF
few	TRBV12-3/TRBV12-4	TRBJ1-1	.	TGTGCCAGCAGTTGGCTGAAAATGAACACTGAAGCTTTCTTT	CASSWLKMNTEAFF
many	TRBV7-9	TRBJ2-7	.	TGTGCCAGCCAAGGGGGGATGTCCTACGAGCAGTACTTC	CASQGGMSYEQYF
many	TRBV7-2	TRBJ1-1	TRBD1	TGTGCCAGCAGCTTACGCCCCAGAACCCAGGGGGGGGAAGCTTTCTTT	CASSLRPRTQGGEAFF
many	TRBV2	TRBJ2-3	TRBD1	TGTGCCAGCATCCGACAGGGGAAAAGCACAGATACGCAGTATTTT	CASIRQGKSTDTQYF
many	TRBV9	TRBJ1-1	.	TGTGCCAGCAGCGTAGACCAGGGAAACACTGAAGCTTTCTTT	CASSVDQGNTEAFF
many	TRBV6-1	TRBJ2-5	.	TGTGCCAGCAGGACACGATCCGGGACCCAGTACTTC	CASRTRSGTQYF
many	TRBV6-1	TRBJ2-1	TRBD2	TGTGCCAGCAGACCCGGACTAGCGGGGAAAAATGAGCAGTTCTTC	CASRPGLAGKNEQFF
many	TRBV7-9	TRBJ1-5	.	TGTGCCAGCAGCTTAGCCTTAGACCGGGGCCGCAATCAGCCCCAGCATTTT	CASSLALDRGRNQPQHF
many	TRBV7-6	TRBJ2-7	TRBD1	TGTGCCAGCAGCCATACAGGGGGTATCTACGAGCAGTACTTC	CASSHTGGIYEQYF
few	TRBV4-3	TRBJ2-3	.	TGCGCCAGCAGCCAAGGCCCCGGGACCCCCCCGGGAGATACGCAGTATTTT	CASSQGPGTPPGDTQYF
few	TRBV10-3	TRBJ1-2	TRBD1	TGTGCCATCAGTGAGGGACAGGGGATCTATGGCTACACCTTC	CAISEGQGIYGYTF
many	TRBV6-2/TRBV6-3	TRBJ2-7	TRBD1	TGTGCCAGCAGCCCAGGACAGGGGGCGGGTGAGCAGTACTTC	CASSPGQGAGEQYF
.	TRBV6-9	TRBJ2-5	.	TGTGCCAGCAGTTTATCCTATGGCGAGACCCAGTACTTC	CASSLSYGETQYF
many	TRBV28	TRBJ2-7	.	TGTGCCAGCAGTTTCAGCGGACAGAGCCCTAGCGAGCAGTACTTC	CASSFSGQSPSEQYF
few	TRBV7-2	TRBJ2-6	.	TGTGCCAGCAGCTTACGTCTTCGGACGGATAACTCTGGGGCCAACGTCCTGACTTTC	CASSLRLRTDNSGANVLTF
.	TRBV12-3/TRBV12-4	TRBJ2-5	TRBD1	TGTGCCAGCACCTTGGGCCCCTCGGGACAGGGGGCAGGGACCCAGTACTTC	CASTLGPSGQGAGTQYF
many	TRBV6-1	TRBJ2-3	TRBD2	TGTGCCAGCCTCGGCGGGGGGACGGCAGATACGCAGTATTTT	CASLGGGTADTQYF
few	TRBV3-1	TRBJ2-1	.	TGTGCCAGCAGCCAAGATCTTCGGGGGGTGATAGACAGGGCTTTTGATGAGCAGTTCTTC	CASSQDLRGVIDRAFDEQFF
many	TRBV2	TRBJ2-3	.	TGTGCCAGCAGTGAGTGGGCCAGCACAGATACGCAGTATTTT	CASSEWASTDTQYF
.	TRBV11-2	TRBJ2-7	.	TGTGCCAGCAGCTTAACACTAACCTACGAGCAGTACTTC	CASSLTLTYEQYF
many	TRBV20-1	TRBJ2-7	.	TGCAGTGCTAAGTTCGCCGGGGTGAGGGGGGAGCAGTACTTC	CSAKFAGVRGEQYF
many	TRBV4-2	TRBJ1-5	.	TGTGCCAGCAGCCAGGGGATTAGCAATCAGCCCCAGCATTTT	CASSQGISNQPQHF
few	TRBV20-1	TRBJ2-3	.	TGCAGTGCTAGATGGGGGGCCAGCGCCACAGATACGCAGTATTTT	CSARWGASATDTQYF